One and the same sample provided the 18 T cell receptor beta chains below, sequenced in a study of human T cells and chemical hapten exposure. TCRdb recomputed calls from the RACE reads with MiXCR, one row per CDR3 protein. The sample consists of 110,000 or so distinct CDR3 sequences, 9% to 9.5% of them appearing once. As for time point: patch test 2, 6 weeks after DPC sensitization. Treatment specified: therapeutic diphenylcyclopropenone sensitization with weekly scalp DPC. The material sequenced was whole blood, taken in connection with sensitization to the hapten diphenylcyclopropenone (DPC). These receptor sequences come from a middle-aged woman with alopecia areata. Some clones in this sample may be carry-over from other donors' samples.

This clonotype was observed a few times. This chain links TRBV7-2 with TRBJ2-1; the D gene could be TRBD1 or TRBD2 (6 bases each). CDR1 SGHTA and CDR2 FQGNSA come from the germline V gene. V gave up 5 bases and J gave up 8 bases, with 13 bases separating them. The CDR3 is made up of 13 amino acids. DNA of the CDR3: TGTGCCAGCAGCCCCAAGGGGGGCCATGAGCAGTTCTTC. This gives the protein CASSPKGGHEQFF.

About this clonotype itself: A read error may be the cause here, since a much bigger clone is one base away. This chain uses TRBV12-3 or TRBV12-4 with TRBJ2-3; D call uncertain. The CDR3 contains 11 residues. CDR3 DNA: TGTGCCAGAAGTTGGGGAGATACGCAGTATTTT. The encoded protein is CARSWGDTQYF.

This clonotype was observed at least ten times. The chain couples TRBV6-2 or TRBV6-3 to TRBJ2-1; D might be TRBD1 (5 bases). V lost 9 bases and J 2 bases, leaving 14 bases between the germline ends. The CDR3 loop spans 14 amino acids. Germline CDR1 reads MNHEY; CDR2 reads SVGEGT. The CDR3 here is CASTLDSAYNEQFF. The DNA for the CDR3 is TGTGCCAGTACACTCGACAGTGCCTACAATGAGCAGTTCTTC.

This clonotype was recorded many times. The rearrangement joins TRBV4-1 to TRBJ1-4; D gene uncertain. CDR1 is MGHRA, CDR2 YSYEKL, per germline. This CDR3 has 18 residues. V was trimmed by 0 bases and J by 0 bases, leaving 14 bases between them. CDR3 sequence (DNA): TGCGCCAGCAGCCAAGATGGTCTGCTAGCGGCAACTAATGAAAAACTGTTTTTT. It codes for CASSQDGLLAATNEKLFF.

In this sample, this clonotype turned up many times. At one of its ends the junction is not consistent with the germline gene, which may arise from a read error. The rearrangement joins TRBV5-1 to TRBJ1-1, with 8 nucleotides matching TRBD1. The CDR3 runs to 15 residues. CDR1 is SGHRS and CDR2 is YFSETQ in the germline V gene. CDR3 bases: TGCGCCAGCAGCTCCACCCGACAGGGGAACACTGAAGTTTTCTTT. Its protein is CASSSTRQGNTEVFF.

This chain uses TRBV2 with TRBJ2-1; 7 bases fit TRBD2. CDR1 is SNHLY, CDR2 FYNNEI, per germline. CDR3 length equals 16 residues. The J segment lost 3 bases and the V segment lost 6 bases, leaving 11 bases of the junction unmatched. The CDR3, as DNA: TGTGCCAGCAGCTTCCGGCGGAGCGGGGACTACAATGAGCAGTTCTTC. It translates to CASSFRRSGDYNEQFF. The full variable domain, with the rest looked up from reference TRBV2 and TRBJ2-1, is EPEVTQTPSHQVTQMGQEVILRCVPISNHLYFYWYRQILGQKVEFLVSFYNNEISEKSEIFDDQFSVERPDGSNFTLKIRSTKLEDSAMYFCASSFRRSGDYNEQFFGPGTRLTVL.

This clonotype was picked up many times. This sequence joins TRBV10-3 and TRBJ1-4; no reliable D call. Germline CDR1 is ENHRY and CDR2 is SYGVKD. Trimming shortened V by 5 bases and J by 7 bases, and 11 bases separated the two germline ends. The CDR3 consists of 13 residues. CDR3 region: CAISPTGGEKLFF. The CDR3 region has the DNA TGTGCCATCAGTCCCACGGGAGGTGAAAAACTGTTTTTT.

This clonotype was detected only a few times. V usage is TRBV4-1 and J usage is TRBJ1-2; possibly TRBD1 for D (5 bases). The CDR3 covers 16 residues. From germline, CDR1 is MGHRA and CDR2 YSYEKL. Trimming left V 1 base short and J 4 bases short, with 16 bases between. The CDR3 reads CASSQVRRGLTYGYTF. Here the CDR3 DNA reads TGCGCCAGCAGCCAAGTTAGGCGGGGCTTAACCTATGGCTACACCTTC.

This clonotype was observed a handful of times. Its ends do not fully match the called genes, so a read error is possible. The V gene is TRBV4-1, the J gene TRBJ1-2; 8 bases line up with TRBD1. Germline CDR1 reads MGHRA; CDR2 reads YSYEKL. CDR3 length: 17 amino acids. The CDR3 protein is CASRQVQQGGTNYGYTF. In nucleotides, the CDR3 is TGCGCCAGCAGACAAGTTCAACAGGGGGGGACTAACTATGGCTACACCTTC.

This clonotype has ten or more counts. The chain couples TRBV29-1 to TRBJ2-1; TRBD2 matches 10 bases. CDR3 length: 15 residues. In germline, CDR1 is SQVTM, CDR2 ANQGSEA. V shed 6 bases, J shed 1 base, and the junction held 6 bases outside the gene matches. The CDR3 DNA reads TGCAGCGTGGCCCCGACTAGCGGGTCCTACAATGAGCAGTTCTTC. This sequence encodes CSVAPTSGSYNEQFF.

At least ten counts were recorded for this clonotype. The V gene is TRBV7-2, the J gene TRBJ2-7; 7 bases agree with TRBD2. CDR3 size: 13 residues. The V gene's germline CDR1 is SGHTA and CDR2 FQGNSA. The junction had 5 bases not matched to a gene; V was cut back by 6 bases and J by 3 bases. The CDR3 bases are TGTGCCAGCAGGGAAGCGGGGAGCTACGAGCAGTACTTC. Protein sequence: CASREAGSYEQYF.

The table lists this clonotype with many counts. The rearrangement links TRBV24-1 to TRBJ1-5; D unresolved. Germline CDR1 reads KGHDR; CDR2 reads SFDVKD. The V gene lost 7 bases and the J gene lost 0 bases, with 24 bases spanning the gap. The CDR3 runs 19 residues. The CDR3 sequence is CATSRVNRVQLYSNQPQHF. The CDR3 DNA follows: TGTGCCACCAGCAGAGTTAACCGGGTCCAACTGTATAGCAATCAGCCCCAGCATTTT.

Comments on this clonotype: An end of the junction differs from the germline gene, which may be a read error. This rearrangement joins TRBV6-5 to TRBJ2-1; D is unclear. Germline CDR1 is MNHEY and CDR2 is SVGAGI. This CDR3 is built from 14 residues. CDR3 sequence (DNA): TGTGCCAGCACTTACGACCCTTCCTACAATGAGCAGTTCTTC. This translates into CASTYDPSYNEQFF.

This clonotype showed up many times. This chain connects TRBV12-3 or TRBV12-4 to TRBJ1-6; 9 bases are a match to TRBD1. Losses at the gene ends were 5 bases for V and 4 bases for J; bases not matched to a gene: 12. The CDR3 contains 18 residues. Here the CDR3 reads CASSPYGPDRGYNSPLHF. DNA for the CDR3: TGTGCCAGCAGTCCCTACGGCCCTGACAGGGGGTATAATTCACCCCTCCACTTT.

This chain joins TRBV29-1 and TRBJ2-1; D may be TRBD2 (6 bases). The CDR3 runs 14 residues. CDR1 and CDR2 (germline): SQVTM, ANQGSEA. Trimming pared 5 bases from V and 7 bases from J, leaving 18 bases between. The CDR3: CSVLRDGGLNEQFF. CDR3 sequence (DNA): TGCAGCGTTCTCCGGGACGGAGGGCTGAATGAGCAGTTCTTC.

V usage is TRBV18 and J usage is TRBJ2-3; TRBD2 agrees at 8 bases. Germline assignment: CDR1 KGHSH and CDR2 LQKENI. Germline trimming cut 4 bases from V and 2 bases from J; bases unmatched to any gene: 17. The CDR3 length is 19 residues. DNA for the CDR3: TGTGCCAGCTCACTCTTCCTTGGACTAAGCGGGGGTGACACAGATACGCAGTATTTT. Translation gives CASSLFLGLSGGDTDTQYF.

The chain employs TRBV20-1 and TRBJ1-6; maybe TRBD1 (5 bases). The CDR3 runs 13 residues. V lost 7 bases, J lost 6 bases, and 13 bases lay in between. Germline lookup yields CDR1 DFQATT and CDR2 SNEGSKA (reference sequence). CDR3 bases: TGCAGTGGTACCGGGACGAGTAATTCACCCCTCCACTTT. It encodes CSGTGTSNSPLHF.

This chain uses TRBV20-1 with TRBJ2-7; D uncertain. V lost 3 bases, J lost 3 bases, and 12 bases lay in between. Germline lookup yields CDR1 DFQATT and CDR2 SNEGSKA (reference sequence). The length of the CDR3 is 13 residues. CDR3 coding DNA: TGCAGTGCTAGTGTCGGGCAGCTCTACGAGCAGTACTTC. Translation: CSASVGQLYEQYF.